The entry that follows covers one T cell receptor (beta chain) sequence. Its binding antigen is unknown. No much larger clonotype is one base removed from it; base qualities were not supplied. The data belong to a study of T cell responses to AZD1222 COVID-19 vaccine (dated by TCRdb to the early 2020s). Study-wide context: TCR sequencing covered over 230 trial participants: around 210 given two doses of AZD1222 and around 25 given two doses of MenACWY control vaccine. Trial participants were enrolled into age subgroups of 18-55, 56-69 and 70-plus years, which contained approximately 150, 28 and 58 TCR-sequenced participants, respectively. Results and caveats for the whole study, not just this receptor: After two AZD1222 doses, spike-specific TCR breadth and depth were significantly higher than at day 0 and than in MenACWY recipients. In the small 56-69-year group, the increase in depth fell short of significance, most likely because of low power. Most participants were white British and females outnumbered males, and the authors suggested that clonal diversity may have been underestimated. No day 14 peak-response samples were available, so repertoires were characterized only after the peak T cell response. Reportedly, close to half of the unique spike-specific TCRs recognized epitopes lying outside the regions that are mutated in the B.1.351 and B.1.1.7 variants. Vaccine-associated CD4 TCRs spanned the whole spike protein, with dominant responses in regions 160-218 and 743-854. Conclusions about previously exposed vaccinees are limited because only a handful of AZD1222 recipients were SARS-CoV-2 seropositive at baseline.

The CDR3 regions of human TCRbeta chains were subjected to immunosequencing. As for the original processing: Repertoire TCRs were checked for matches against a reference library of SARS-CoV-2-specific TCRs that had been generated using the MIRA antigen-specificity platform. Breadth meant the fraction of unique TCRs that were SARS-CoV-2-associated, whereas depth meant the fraction of total T cells that were SARS-CoV-2-associated. Using the MIRA data, every spike-specific TCR was mapped to the spike region that the TCR reacted to and assigned to either a CD4 or a CD8 class. Log10-transformed breadth and depth values were compared by one-way ANOVA with Sidak's multiple comparisons tests. Entries here come from immuneACCESS through TCRdb and include only in-frame sequences with V and J called. Some clones fail to appear in such tables; in the studies checked, an unresolved V gene covers under half of the shortfall, and the cause of the remainder is unknown. For V, J and clone size, that table is used; D and trimming come from the DNA. The sample table records roughly 200,000 clones; approximately 94% of these occur just once. 1.7% of the sample belongs to the ten largest clones.

Taken with the paper, the label for time point translates to: about 28 days (+/-7) after the second vaccine dose. The treatment or condition label here, explained by the study, means: meningococcal conjugate vaccine given as trial control. The vaccinee samples were drawn from two UK trials, COV001 and COV002, one of which was a single-blind randomized controlled phase 2/3 trial testing AZD1222 (ChAdOx1 nCoV-19) in healthy adults. For TCRbeta chain sequencing, PBMC samples were collected from trial participants at day 0 and at day 28 after the second dose. The germline V gene encodes CDR1 SGHVS and CDR2 FQNEAQ. Trimming removed 5 bases from V and 0 bases from J, leaving 13 bases between the germline ends. The CDR3 covers 15 residues, taking in both the cysteine and the phenylalanine. The read is trimmed to its CDR3 DNA, 45 bases read in frame from base 1.

This sample comprised peripheral blood, obtained 28 days after the second dose of the MenACWY control vaccine. The receptor was isolated from an adult who received the MenACWY meningococcal vaccine as a control. The chain couples TRBV7-8 to TRBJ1-1; possibly the D gene is TRBD1, per 6 matching bases. DNA sequence: TGTGCCAGCAGCGGTAAGACAGGCCTGAACACTGAAGCTTTCTTT. It translates to CASSGKTGLNTEAFF.